This T cell receptor (beta chain) was obtained from a study of blood T cell repertoires in COVID-19. Study details: The United States, Italy and Spain provided the acute and convalescent COVID-19 samples.

CDR1 is KGHDR and CDR2 is SFDVKD in the germline V gene. The ends were cut back, 9 bases at V and 3 bases at J, with 13 bases in the middle. The CDR3 has 14 residues. Profiled with immunoSEQ multiplex PCR; TCRdb holds only in-frame clones, not every one. The repertoire holds almost 250,000 clones, with around 88% as singletons. Sequencing was done on a sample of peripheral blood. This clonotype was sampled from a woman older than 75 with COVID-19, enrolled during active disease. V usage is TRBV24-1 and J usage is TRBJ2-2, with TRBD1 as a possible D gene (5 bases). The CDR3 here is CATPWGSDTGELFF. CDR3 in DNA: TGTGCCACCCCCTGGGGCAGCGACACCGGGGAGCTGTTTTTT.